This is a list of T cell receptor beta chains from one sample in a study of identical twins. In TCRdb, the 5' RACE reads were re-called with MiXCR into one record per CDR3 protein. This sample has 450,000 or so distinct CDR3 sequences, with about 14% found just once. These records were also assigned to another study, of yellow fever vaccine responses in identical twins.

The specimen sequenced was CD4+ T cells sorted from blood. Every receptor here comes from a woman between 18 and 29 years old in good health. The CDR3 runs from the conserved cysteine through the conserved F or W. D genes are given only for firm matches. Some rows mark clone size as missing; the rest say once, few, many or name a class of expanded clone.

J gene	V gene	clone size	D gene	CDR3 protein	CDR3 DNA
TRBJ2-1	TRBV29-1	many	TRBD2	CSGRTSGRVGEQFF	TGCAGCGGCAGGACTAGCGGGAGAGTCGGTGAGCAGTTCTTC
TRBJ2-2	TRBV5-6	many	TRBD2	CASSRRTGGLVGELFF	TGTGCCAGCAGCCGCCGCACGGGAGGGCTAGTCGGGGAGCTGTTTTTT
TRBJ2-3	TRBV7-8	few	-	CASQQGGSTDTQYF	TGTGCCAGCCAACAGGGTGGGAGCACAGATACGCAGTATTTT
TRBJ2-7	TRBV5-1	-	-	CASSPSPGSSYEQYF	TGCGCCAGCAGCCCCTCCCCAGGGAGCTCCTACGAGCAGTACTTC
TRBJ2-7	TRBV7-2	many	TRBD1	CASSLVTGEYEQYF	TGTGCCAGCAGCTTAGTGACAGGGGAATACGAGCAGTACTTC
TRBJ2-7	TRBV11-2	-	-	CASSPDLNIGTSSEQYF	TGTGCCAGCAGCCCGGATCTAAACATTGGGACATCCAGCGAGCAGTACTTC
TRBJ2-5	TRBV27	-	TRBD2	CATRLAGAETQYF	TGTGCCACCCGACTGGCGGGAGCAGAGACCCAGTACTTC
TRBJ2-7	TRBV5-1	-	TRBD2	CASSDFRLAGVHEQYF	TGCGCCAGCAGTGATTTTCGACTAGCGGGAGTCCACGAGCAGTACTTC
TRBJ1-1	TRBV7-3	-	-	CASSHQSGTGSGTEAFF	TGTGCCAGCAGCCATCAGAGTGGGACCGGTAGTGGCACTGAAGCTTTCTTT
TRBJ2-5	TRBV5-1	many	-	CASRQTEETQYF	TGCGCCAGCAGGCAGACTGAGGAGACCCAGTACTTC
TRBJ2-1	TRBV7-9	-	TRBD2	CASSLAGGSIDEQFF	TGTGCCAGCAGCTTAGCGGGAGGGTCTATAGATGAGCAGTTCTTC
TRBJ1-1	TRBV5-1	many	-	CASSLERTEAFF	TGCGCCAGCAGCTTGGAGAGGACTGAAGCTTTCTTT
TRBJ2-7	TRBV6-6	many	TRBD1	CAIGDRTYEQYF	TGTGCCATCGGGGACAGGACCTACGAGCAGTACTTC
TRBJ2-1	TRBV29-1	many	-	CSVRGSPQVYNEQFF	TGCAGCGTGCGTGGGAGCCCCCAAGTTTACAATGAGCAGTTCTTC
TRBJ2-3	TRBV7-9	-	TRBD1	CASSSRTGKGPDTQYF	TGTGCCAGCAGCTCCAGGACAGGGAAAGGCCCAGATACGCAGTATTTT
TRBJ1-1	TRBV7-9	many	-	CASSIREENTEAFF	TGTGCCAGCAGCATACGAGAGGAGAACACTGAAGCTTTCTTT
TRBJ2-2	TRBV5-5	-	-	CASSSGLSGTGELFF	TGTGCCAGCAGCTCGGGCCTTTCGGGCACCGGGGAGCTGTTTTTT
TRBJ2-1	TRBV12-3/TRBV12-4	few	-	CASSLQQVPYNEQFF	TGTGCCAGCAGTTTACAGCAGGTGCCCTACAATGAGCAGTTCTTC
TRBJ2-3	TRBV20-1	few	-	CSATYARTDTQYF	TGCAGTGCAACCTACGCCCGCACAGATACGCAGTATTTT
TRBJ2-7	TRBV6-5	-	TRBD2	CASSYSKAGGSEQYF	TGTGCCAGCAGTTACTCGAAAGCGGGGGGCAGCGAGCAGTACTTC
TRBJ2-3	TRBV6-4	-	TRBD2	CASSDGGGTDTQYF	TGTGCCAGCAGCGACGGGGGGGGCACAGATACGCAGTATTTT
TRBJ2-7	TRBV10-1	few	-	CASSESVRAASYEQYF	TGCGCCAGCAGTGAGTCGGTCAGGGCGGCGTCCTACGAGCAGTACTTC
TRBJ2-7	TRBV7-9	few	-	CASSMGPNIKEQYF	TGTGCCAGCAGTATGGGACCAAACATAAAGGAGCAGTACTTC
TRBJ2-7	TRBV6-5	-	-	CASITPIYEQYF	TGTGCCAGCATCACCCCCATTTACGAGCAGTACTTC
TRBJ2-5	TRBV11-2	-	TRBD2	CASSPAGGGSFFETQYF	TGTGCCAGCAGCCCGGCGGGGGGCGGGAGTTTCTTCGAGACCCAGTACTTC
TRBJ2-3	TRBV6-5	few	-	CASSRPPDTQYF	TGTGCCAGCAGTCGCCCCCCTGATACGCAGTATTTT
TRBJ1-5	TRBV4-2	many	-	CASSPGGGNQPQHF	TGTGCCAGCAGCCCCGGGGGGGGCAATCAGCCCCAGCATTTT
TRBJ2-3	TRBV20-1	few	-	CSARDLGRTDTQYF	TGCAGTGCTAGGGACCTCGGGCGCACAGATACGCAGTATTTT
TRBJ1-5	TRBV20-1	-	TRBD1	CSAAQGAHSNQPQHF	TGCAGTGCTGCCCAGGGGGCCCATAGCAATCAGCCCCAGCATTTT
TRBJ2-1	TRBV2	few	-	CASIGTIVTEQFF	TGTGCCAGCATCGGGACGATAGTTACTGAGCAGTTCTTC
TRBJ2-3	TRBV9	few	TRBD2	CASSVDPIAGGVIDTQYF	TGTGCCAGCAGCGTCGACCCGATAGCGGGAGGGGTGATAGATACGCAGTATTTT
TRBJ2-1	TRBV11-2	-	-	CASRGLRDHSNNEQFF	TGTGCCAGCAGAGGGCTGAGGGACCACTCGAACAATGAGCAGTTCTTC
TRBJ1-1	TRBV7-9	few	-	CASSPQAAGGGEAFF	TGTGCCAGCAGCCCCCAGGCAGCTGGCGGTGGTGAAGCTTTCTTT
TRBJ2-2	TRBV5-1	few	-	CASSLGPSTGELFF	TGCGCCAGCAGCTTGGGCCCTTCGACCGGGGAGCTGTTTTTT
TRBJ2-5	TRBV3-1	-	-	CASSQDHGETQYF	TGTGCCAGCAGCCAAGACCACGGGGAGACCCAGTACTTC
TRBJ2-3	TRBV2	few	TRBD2	CASSEGLLAGFSDTQYF	TGTGCCAGCAGTGAGGGGTTGCTAGCGGGATTCTCAGATACGCAGTATTTT
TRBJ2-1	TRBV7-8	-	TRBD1	CASSFKGGGQFF	TGTGCCAGCAGCTTCAAAGGGGGCGGGCAGTTCTTC
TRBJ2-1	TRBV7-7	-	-	CASSNTGGEQFF	TGTGCTAGCAGCAACACGGGCGGTGAGCAGTTCTTC
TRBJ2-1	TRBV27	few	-	CASRGVSEQFF	TGTGCCAGCAGGGGGGTGTCTGAGCAGTTCTTC
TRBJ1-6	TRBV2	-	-	CATNSGDISSPLHF	TGTGCCACCAACTCGGGGGACATTTCTTCACCCCTCCACTTT
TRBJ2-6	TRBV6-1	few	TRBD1	CASLGQGGFNVLTF	TGTGCCAGTTTAGGACAGGGAGGATTCAACGTCCTGACTTTC
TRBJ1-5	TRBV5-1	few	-	CASSLGPPSNQPQHF	TGCGCCAGCAGCTTGGGACCACCTAGCAATCAGCCCCAGCATTTT
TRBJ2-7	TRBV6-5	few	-	CASSYDALSEQYF	TGTGCCAGCAGTTACGATGCCCTGTCGGAGCAGTACTTC
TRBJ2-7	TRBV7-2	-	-	CASSEATLYEQYF	TGTGCCAGCAGCGAGGCGACACTCTACGAGCAGTACTTC
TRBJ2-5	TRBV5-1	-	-	CASSFRTGRQETQYF	TGCGCCAGCAGCTTCCGGACGGGCAGACAAGAGACCCAGTACTTC
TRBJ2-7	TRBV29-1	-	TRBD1	CSVKTGGSSYEQYF	TGCAGCGTTAAGACAGGGGGGAGCTCCTACGAGCAGTACTTC
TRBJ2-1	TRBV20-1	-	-	CSASVRTAISYNEQFF	TGCAGTGCTAGTGTCCGGACGGCGATCTCCTACAATGAGCAGTTCTTC
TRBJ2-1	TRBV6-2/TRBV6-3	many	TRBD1	CASSYSGTGGYDEQFF	TGTGCCAGCAGTTACTCCGGGACAGGGGGCTACGATGAGCAGTTCTTC
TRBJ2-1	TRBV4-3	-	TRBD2	CASSLLAGGPHNEQFF	TGCGCCAGCAGTCTACTAGCGGGAGGGCCTCACAATGAGCAGTTCTTC
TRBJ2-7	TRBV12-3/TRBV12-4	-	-	CASSFSYKENSYEQYF	TGTGCCAGCAGTTTTTCATATAAGGAAAACTCCTACGAGCAGTACTTC
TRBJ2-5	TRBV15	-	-	CATSRDPGKETQYF	TGTGCCACCAGCAGAGATCCAGGGAAAGAGACCCAGTACTTC
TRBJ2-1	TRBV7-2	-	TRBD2	CASSFNRQGGDEQFF	TGTGCCAGCAGCTTCAACCGGCAGGGAGGGGACGAGCAGTTCTTC
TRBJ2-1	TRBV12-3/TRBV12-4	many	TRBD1	CASRKTGAYNEQFF	TGTGCCAGCAGGAAGACAGGGGCCTACAATGAGCAGTTCTTC
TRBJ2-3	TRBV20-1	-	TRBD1	CSARGQVRTDTQYF	TGCAGTGCCCGCGGACAGGTTCGCACAGATACGCAGTATTTT
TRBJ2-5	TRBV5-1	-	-	CASSLVGQLGETQYF	TGCGCCAGCAGCCTGGTCGGACAGTTAGGAGAGACCCAGTACTTC
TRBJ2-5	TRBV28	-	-	CASSGGGTVQETQYF	TGTGCCAGCAGCGGTGGGGGGACAGTACAAGAGACCCAGTACTTC
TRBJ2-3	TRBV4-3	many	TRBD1	CASSPRDRVIDTQYF	TGCGCCAGCAGCCCCCGGGACAGGGTAATAGATACGCAGTATTTT
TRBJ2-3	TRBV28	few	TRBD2	CASSSPWTRVDRDTQYF	TGTGCCAGCAGTTCCCCCTGGACTAGAGTAGACAGAGATACGCAGTATTTT